The 10 T cell receptor beta chains presented below share a single source sample, sequenced in a study of shared clonotypes between healthy human individuals. TCRdb's copy holds only in-frame clones and misses some; the assay was immunoSEQ multiplex PCR. Among just over 2,000,000 clones listed, 90% to 95% were seen once. The source material was naive CD4+ T cells sorted from blood. Subset: CD45RA+ positively selected. The receptors come from a man between 18 and 29 years old in good health.

In nucleotides, the CDR3 is TGTGCCAGCAGCAGGACTAGCAATGAGCAGTTCTTC. This translates into CASSRTSNEQFF. This sequence joins TRBV28 and TRBJ2-1; 7 nucleotides align to TRBD2. There are 12 residues in the CDR3. Germline trimming cut 6 bases from V and 6 bases from J; bases unmatched to any gene: 2. Per germline, CDR1 MDHEN and CDR2 SYDVKM.

Regarding this clone: A much more abundant neighbour one base away suggests this may be a read error. CDR3 DNA: TGTGCCAGCAGCTTAGGGACAGCCAATGAGCAGTTCTTC. Translating it yields CASSLGTANEQFF. V gene TRBV11-2 combines with J gene TRBJ2-1, with D possibly TRBD1 on 6 matching bases. Germline CDR1 reads SGHAT; CDR2 reads FQNNGV. There are 13 residues in the CDR3. The V end was cut by 1 base, the J end by 6 bases, with 7 bases between.

V gene TRBV4-2 combines with J gene TRBJ2-7, with 7 bases that match TRBD2. The CDR3 has 22 residues. Germline-derived CDR1 and CDR2 are LGHNA and YNFKEQ. The ends lost 0 bases at V and 5 bases at J; junction bases unmatched: 28. In DNA form, the CDR3 reads TGTGCCAGCAGCCAAGATCGGCGGGGGACCCGCGGGGGAACAGCGCGTGAAAACGAGCAGTACTTC. Protein: CASSQDRRGTRGGTARENEQYF.

This chain joins TRBV5-1 and TRBJ2-5; tentatively, D is TRBD1 or TRBD2 (5 bases each). V lost 7 bases and J lost 1, with 20 bases in between. CDR1 is SGHRS, CDR2 YFSETQ, per germline. This CDR3 has 16 residues. The DNA of the CDR3 is TGCGCCAGCTCCGAGGGGTCCGGAAACCTCCAAGAGACCCAGTACTTC. Translated, it gives CASSEGSGNLQETQYF. Variable domain in full (rest from reference TRBV5-1 and TRBJ2-5): KAGVTQTPRYLIKTRGQQVTLSCSPISGHRSVSWYQQTPGQGLQFLFEYFSETQRNKGNFPGRFSGRQFSNSRSEMNVSTLELGDSALYLCASSEGSGNLQETQYFGPGTRLLVL.

Concerning this clone: The sample holds other DNA sequences that translate to the same CDR3. The rearrangement uses TRBV10-3 and TRBJ2-7; D gene uncertain. The germline CDR1 and CDR2 sequences are ENHRY and SYGVKD. V was clipped by 3 bases and J by 1 base, with 7 bases between them. The CDR3 is 13 residues long. CDR3 residues: CAISDSSSYEQYF. The CDR3 nucleotides are TGTGCCATCAGTGACTCTTCTTCCTACGAGCAGTACTTC.

As for this clone: The sample carries other DNA sequences with the same CDR3. This chain joins TRBV6-5 and TRBJ2-7; D perhaps matches TRBD2 (6 bases). Trimming stripped 2 bases from V and 0 bases from J, with 11 bases between. The CDR3 loop spans 15 amino acids. Per the germline V gene, CDR1 is MNHEY and CDR2 is SVGAGI. DNA of the CDR3: TGTGCCAGCAGTTACGGGGCGGGAAGCTCCTACGAGCAGTACTTC. Amino acids: CASSYGAGSSYEQYF.

The chain combines TRBV9 with TRBJ2-4, with D perhaps being TRBD1 or TRBD2 (5 bases each). CDR1 SGDLS and CDR2 YYNGEE come from the germline V gene. Between the trimmed V and J ends, which lost 3 bases and 8 bases, there was a span of 15 bases. This CDR3 contains 14 residues. The CDR3 here is CASSGDPATYIQYF. The CDR3 DNA is TGTGCCAGCAGCGGGGACCCTGCTACGTACATTCAGTACTTC. Together with reference TRBV9 and TRBJ2-4, the CDR3 gives the full variable domain: DSGVTQTPKHLITATGQRVTLRCSPRSGDLSVYWYQQSLDQGLQFLIQYYNGEERAKGNILERFSAQQFPDLHSELNLSSLELGDSALYFCASSGDPATYIQYFGAGTRLSVL.

V and J are TRBV4-1 and TRBJ2-7; D could derive from TRBD1 or TRBD2 (5 bases each). The CDR3 sequence is 15 residues long. V gave up 6 bases and J gave up 2 bases, with 17 bases separating them. Germline CDR1 reads MGHRA; CDR2 reads YSYEKL. CDR3 protein: CASRRGEGTTYEQYF. The CDR3 DNA reads TGCGCCAGCAGACGAGGGGAAGGAACAACCTACGAGCAGTACTTC.

The chain uses TRBV28 and TRBJ1-3, with D possibly TRBD1 on 6 matching bases. The V end was cut by 10 bases, the J end by 1 base, with 8 bases between. The CDR3 covers 12 residues. The V gene's germline CDR1 is MDHEN and CDR2 SYDVKM. CDR3 residues: CAITGSGNTIYF. CDR3 bases: TGTGCCATCACAGGGTCTGGAAACACCATATATTTT. Variable domain in full (rest from reference TRBV28 and TRBJ1-3): DVKVTQSSRYLVKRTGEKVFLECVQDMDHENMFWYRQDPGLGLRLIYFSYDVKMKEKGDIPEGYSVSREKKERFSLILESASTNQTSMYLCAITGSGNTIYFGEGSWLTVV.

V is TRBV28 and J is TRBJ2-7; D gene ambiguous. From germline, CDR1 is MDHEN and CDR2 SYDVKM. The CDR3 covers 15 residues. V was cut by 4 bases and J by 0 bases, with 13 bases left in between. CDR3 nucleotides: TGTGCCAGCAGTTCTCCCACCTGGGGCTCCTACGAGCAGTACTTC. This codes for CASSSPTWGSYEQYF.